This T cell receptor (beta chain) appears in the sequencing data of a study of blood T cell repertoires in COVID-19. Study-wide context: Donors in the United States, Italy and Spain gave samples during acute or convalescent COVID-19. In each case, the material was cDNA or gDNA derived from T cells, B-cell-depleted T cells, or PBMCs.

In germline, CDR1 is SGHVS, CDR2 FQNEAQ. This CDR3 region has 18 residues. V lost 1 base, J lost 3 bases, and 11 bases stayed unmatched. In the original analysis: Reference gene primer amplification gave estimated nucleated cell counts. Repertoires were generated with immunoSEQ multiplex PCR, while TCRdb's copy carries only in-frame clones and drops some. V and J calls plus clone size are reproduced from that table; the DNA served to infer D and trimming. The sample holds approximately 320,000 clones, about 92% seen once. The study assigned cohorts using participant-reported clinical history. Sequenced material: PBMCs or T cells enriched from blood (not recorded which). The sequence was obtained from a man aged 55 to 70 who had recovered from COVID-19. The V call is TRBV7-8, the J call TRBJ1-2; TRBD1 agrees at 10 bases. CDR3 sequence (DNA): TGTGCCAGCAGCTTAGGCACCGCCGACAGGGGGCAGTACTATGGCTACACCTTC. It yields the protein CASSLGTADRGQYYGYTF.